The sequence of this T cell receptor beta chain was determined in a study of molecular identifiers for immune sequencing clone quantification. CDR3 length: 15 residues. Germline values: CDR1 MNHEY, CDR2 SVGAGI. Points on this clonotype: This may be a read error: a much more frequent sequence differs by one nucleotide.

TCRdb independently ran MiXCR on the PCR reads; one entry per CDR3 protein. This table has more than 300,000 distinct CDR3 sequences, roughly 23% appearing once. This receptor was obtained from a human donor in good health. Some libraries in this study had Jurkat cell RNA spiked in. Sequences were obtained from naive CD8+ T cells from blood, with Jurkat cell RNA spiked in. Indicated subset: FACS-sorted CD8+CD4-CCR7+CD45RA+ naive T cells. This chain links TRBV6-5 with TRBJ2-5; a possible D gene is TRBD1 (6 bases). CDR3 amino acids: CASSSGQYTQATQYF. For the CDR3, the DNA is TGTGCCAGCAGTTCCGGACAGTACACTCAAGCGACCCAGTACTTC.